The clone carrying this T cell receptor beta chain has just one count. Seattle patients were enrolled during active infection and followed longitudinally. V was shortened by 6 bases and J by 6 bases, with 8 bases between the two germline ends. The V gene's germline CDR1 is LNHDA and CDR2 SQIVND (reference sequence). CDR3 length equals 11 residues. These data are taken from a study of blood T cell repertoires in COVID-19. Turning to the study itself: There were acute and convalescent COVID-19 samples, and they came from the United States, Italy and Spain.

Here immunoSEQ multiplex PCR was the method, and the copy in TCRdb shows in-frame clones only, minus some. The data contain 250,000 to 300,000 clones, around 87% of them singletons. The J gene is TRBJ1-1, the V gene TRBV19; no clear D. The receptor's source is a woman aged 55-69 years with COVID-19, enrolled during active disease. Sequencing used peripheral blood. The CDR3, as DNA: TGTGCCAGTAGGAGGGTCGCTGAAGCTTTCTTT. Residues: CASRRVAEAFF.